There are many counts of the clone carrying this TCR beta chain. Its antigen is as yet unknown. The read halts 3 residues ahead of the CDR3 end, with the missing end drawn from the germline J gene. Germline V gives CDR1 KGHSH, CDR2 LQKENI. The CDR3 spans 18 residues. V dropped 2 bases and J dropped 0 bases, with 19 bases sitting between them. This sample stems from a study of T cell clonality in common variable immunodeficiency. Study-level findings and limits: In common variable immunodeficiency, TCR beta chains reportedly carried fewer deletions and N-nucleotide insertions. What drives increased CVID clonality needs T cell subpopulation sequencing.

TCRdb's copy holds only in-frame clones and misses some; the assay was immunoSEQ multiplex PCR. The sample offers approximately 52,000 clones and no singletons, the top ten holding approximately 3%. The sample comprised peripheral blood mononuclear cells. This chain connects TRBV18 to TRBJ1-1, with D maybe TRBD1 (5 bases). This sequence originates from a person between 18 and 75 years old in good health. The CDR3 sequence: CASSPEWTFKPMNTEAFF. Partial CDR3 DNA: TGTGCCAGCTCACCAGAGTGGACATTTAAACCCATGAACACTGAA.